This T cell receptor beta chain was identified in a study of OX40 agonist ivuxolimab in advanced cancers. V was pared by 6 bases and J by 2 bases, with 2 bases of the junction left unmatched. CDR1 and CDR2 from the germline V gene are SQVTM and ANQGSEA. There are 13 residues in the CDR3. Only in-frame clones appear in the TCRdb table, and some are missing; sequencing was by immunoSEQ multiplex PCR. The table has 45,000 to 55,000 clones, 85% to 95% seen once. Sequenced here: CD4+ or CD8+ T cells sorted from blood, sampled in a trial of the OX40 agonist ivuxolimab. The chain employs TRBV29-1 and TRBJ2-7; 12 nucleotides match TRBD2. The clonotype was recovered from an adult with an advanced solid tumor such as melanoma, head and neck, liver or kidney cancer. The CDR3 nucleotides read TGCAGCGTCAGGACTAGCGGGGCCTACGAGCAGTACTTC. As protein: CSVRTSGAYEQYF.